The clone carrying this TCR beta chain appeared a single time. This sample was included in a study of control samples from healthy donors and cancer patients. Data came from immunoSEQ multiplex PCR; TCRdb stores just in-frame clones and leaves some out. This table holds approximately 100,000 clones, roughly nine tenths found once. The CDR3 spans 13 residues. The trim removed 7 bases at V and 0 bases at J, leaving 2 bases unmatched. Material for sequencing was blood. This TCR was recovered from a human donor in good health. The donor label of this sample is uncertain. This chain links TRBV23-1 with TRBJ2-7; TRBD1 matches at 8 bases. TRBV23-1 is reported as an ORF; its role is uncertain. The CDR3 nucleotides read TGCGCCAGCAAGGACAGGGACTCCTACGAGCAGTACTTC. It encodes CASKDRDSYEQYF.